The rows below give T cell receptor beta chains drawn from one sample of a study of T cell responses to AZD1222 COVID-19 vaccine. Here immunoSEQ multiplex PCR was the method, and the copy in TCRdb shows in-frame clones only, minus some. There are some 150,000 clones in the sample; around 92% occur only once, and roughly 3.5% lies in the top ten. The sample in question was peripheral blood, obtained 28 days after the second AZD1222 dose. Receptors were obtained from an adult who received the AZD1222 COVID-19 vaccine. CDR3s include the opening cysteine and the closing phenylalanine or tryptophan. The order of the fields is CDR3 length, J gene, clone size, V gene, D gene, CDR3 DNA, CDR3 protein. D genes are given only for firm matches. Rows may omit the clone size; those that give it use once, few, many or a size class.

>15|TRBJ1-1|once|TRBV6-5|TRBD1
TGTGCCAGCAGTCTACCGGGACAGGCTCAGGATGAAGCTTTCTTT
CASSLPGQAQDEAFF
>14|TRBJ1-2|NA|TRBV5-4|NA
TGTGCCAGCAGATCGGGGGGGCATAACTATGGCTACACCTTC
CASRSGGHNYGYTF
>14|TRBJ2-1|NA|TRBV27|NA
TGTGCCAGCAGTTTCGTGAGAGGTGGCGATGAGCAGTTCTTC
CASSFVRGGDEQFF
>14|TRBJ1-1|once|TRBV5-5|TRBD1
TGTGCCAGCAGCCGGGACAGCGCGAACACTGAAGCTTTCTTT
CASSRDSANTEAFF
>14|TRBJ2-7|NA|TRBV28|TRBD1
TGTGCCAGCAGCCGGACAGGGAGTACCTACGAGCAGTACTTC
CASSRTGSTYEQYF
>15|TRBJ2-2|once|TRBV28|NA
TGTGCCAGCAAAGGGTGGACAGCGAACACCGGGGAGCTGTTTTTT
CASKGWTANTGELFF
>14|TRBJ1-5|NA|TRBV4-2|NA
TGTGCCAGCAGCCAAGATCAAAGCAATCAGCCCCAGCATTTT
CASSQDQSNQPQHF
>15|TRBJ2-1|once|TRBV7-3|NA
TGTGCCAGCAGCCCTAGTGGGGGCAGGGAGTTTGATCAGTTCTTC
CASSPSGGREFDQFF
>17|TRBJ2-6|NA|TRBV9|NA
TGTGCCAGCAGCCCAAGCAGGGGCCGCTCTGGGGCCAACGTCCTGACTTTC
CASSPSRGRSGANVLTF
>15|TRBJ2-5|NA|TRBV7-9|TRBD2
TGTGCCAGCAGCCCCGGGACTAGCGGGACCGGGACCCAGTACTTC
CASSPGTSGTGTQYF
>15|TRBJ1-2|NA|TRBV19|NA
TGTGCCAGTAGCCCCCAGGAGGCAGGCAACTATGGCTACACCTTC
CASSPQEAGNYGYTF
>14|TRBJ1-1|NA|TRBV18|NA
TGTGCCAGCTCACCATCCGGGACATCGGGTGAAGCTTTCTTT
CASSPSGTSGEAFF